This TCR beta chain comes out of a study of vaccination effects on CD4 cells after COVID-19. Broader study findings: In the late period after vaccination, infection- and vaccine-induced clones contracted markedly.

This CDR3 contains 14 residues. Looked up from germline, CDR1 is SNHLY and CDR2 is FYNNEI. The ends were cut back, 3 bases at V and 1 base at J, with 9 bases in the middle. Remarks on this clone: Its target is unknown.

Viral peptide pool expansion of antigen-specific CD4+ T cells preceded sequencing in the ViraFEST assay. CD4+ T cells were isolated after 10 days of culture. Their SARS-CoV-2 infection, verified by PCR, occurred between March and December 2020. Assay used: immunoSEQ multiplex PCR; TCRdb lists only in-frame clones, some missing. This table has more than 35,000 clones, roughly 75% appearing once. The chain uses TRBV2 and TRBJ2-5; D is perhaps TRBD2 (5 bases). The receptor was derived from a human donor who had a prior SARS-CoV-2 infection. The specimen comprised CD4+ T cells from PBMCs cultured with a peptide pool, sampled before COVID-19 vaccination. The CDR3 DNA sequence: TGTGCCAGCAGTGATACGGGGTCCCAAGAGACCCAGTACTTC. Protein sequence: CASSDTGSQETQYF.